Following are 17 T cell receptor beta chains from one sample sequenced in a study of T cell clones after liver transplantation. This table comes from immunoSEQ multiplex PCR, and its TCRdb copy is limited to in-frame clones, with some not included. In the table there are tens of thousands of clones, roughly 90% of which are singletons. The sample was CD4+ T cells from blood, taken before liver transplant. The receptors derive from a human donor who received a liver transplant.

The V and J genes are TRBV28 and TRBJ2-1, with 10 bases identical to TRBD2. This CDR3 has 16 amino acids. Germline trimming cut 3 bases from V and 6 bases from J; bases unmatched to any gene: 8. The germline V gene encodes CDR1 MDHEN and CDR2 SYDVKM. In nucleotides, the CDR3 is TGTGCCAGCAGTTTCTCCGGACTAGCGGCTCGCAATGAGCAGTTCTTC. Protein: CASSFSGLAARNEQFF.

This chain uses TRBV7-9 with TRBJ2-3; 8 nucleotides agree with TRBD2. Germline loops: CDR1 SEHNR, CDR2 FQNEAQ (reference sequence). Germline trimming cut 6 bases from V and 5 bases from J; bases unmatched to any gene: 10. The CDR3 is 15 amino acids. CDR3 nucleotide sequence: TGTGCCAGCAGTCTACTGGGGCTAGCGGGAGATACGCAGTATTTT. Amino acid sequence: CASSLLGLAGDTQYF.

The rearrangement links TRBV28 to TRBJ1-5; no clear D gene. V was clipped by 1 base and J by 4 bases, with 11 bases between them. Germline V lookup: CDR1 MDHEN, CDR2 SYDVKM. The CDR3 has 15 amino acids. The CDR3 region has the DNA TGTGCCAGCAGTTTATTTCTGAGAAATAATCAGCCCCAGCATTTT. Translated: CASSLFLRNNQPQHF.

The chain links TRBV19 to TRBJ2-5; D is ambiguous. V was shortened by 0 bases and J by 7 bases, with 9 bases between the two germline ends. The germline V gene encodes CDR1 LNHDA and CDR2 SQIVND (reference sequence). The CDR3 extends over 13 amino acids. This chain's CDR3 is CASSIDRRRTQYF. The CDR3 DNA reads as TGTGCCAGTAGTATAGATCGGAGAAGGACCCAGTACTTC.

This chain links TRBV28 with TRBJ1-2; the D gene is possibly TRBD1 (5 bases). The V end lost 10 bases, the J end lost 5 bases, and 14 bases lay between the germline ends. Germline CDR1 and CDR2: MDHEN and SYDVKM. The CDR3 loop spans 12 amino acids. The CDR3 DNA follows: TGTGCCACCAAGGCGGGGGGTTATGGCTACACCTTC. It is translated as CATKAGGYGYTF.

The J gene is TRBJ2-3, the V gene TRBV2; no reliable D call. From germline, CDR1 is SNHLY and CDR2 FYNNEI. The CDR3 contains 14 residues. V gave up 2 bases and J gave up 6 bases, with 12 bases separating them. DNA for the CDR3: TGTGCCAGCAGTGAACAAAGGGCCGCGGATACGCAGTATTTT. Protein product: CASSEQRAADTQYF.

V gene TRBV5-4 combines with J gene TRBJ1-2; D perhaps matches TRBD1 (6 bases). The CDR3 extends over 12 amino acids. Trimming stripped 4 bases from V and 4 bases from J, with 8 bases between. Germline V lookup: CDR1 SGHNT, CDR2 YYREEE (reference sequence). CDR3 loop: CASSRDTYGYTF. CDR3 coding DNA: TGTGCCAGCAGCCGGGACACCTATGGCTACACCTTC.

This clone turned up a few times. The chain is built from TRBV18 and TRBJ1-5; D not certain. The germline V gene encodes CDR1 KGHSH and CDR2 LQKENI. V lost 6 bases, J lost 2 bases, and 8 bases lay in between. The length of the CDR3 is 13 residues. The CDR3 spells CASSNGGNQPQHF. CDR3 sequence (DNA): TGTGCCAGCTCCAATGGGGGCAATCAGCCCCAGCATTTT. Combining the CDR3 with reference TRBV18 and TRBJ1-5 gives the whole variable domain NAGVMQNPRHLVRRRGQEARLRCSPMKGHSHVYWYRQLPEEGLKFMVYLQKENIIDESGMPKERFSAEFPKEGPSILRIQQVVRGDSAAYFCASSNGGNQPQHFGDGTRLSIL.

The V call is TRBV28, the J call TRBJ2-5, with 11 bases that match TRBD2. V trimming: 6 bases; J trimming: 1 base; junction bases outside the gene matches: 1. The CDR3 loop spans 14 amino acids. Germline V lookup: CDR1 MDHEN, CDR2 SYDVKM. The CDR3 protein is CASSGTSGQETQYF. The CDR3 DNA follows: TGTGCCAGCAGCGGGACTAGCGGCCAAGAGACCCAGTACTTC. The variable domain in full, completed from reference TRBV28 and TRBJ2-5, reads DVKVTQSSRYLVKRTGEKVFLECVQDMDHENMFWYRQDPGLGLRLIYFSYDVKMKEKGDIPEGYSVSREKKERFSLILESASTNQTSMYLCASSGTSGQETQYFGPGTRLLVL.

CDR3: CASRASGTSYHEQYF. In DNA, the CDR3 is TGTGCCAGTAGGGCCAGCGGGACCTCCTACCACGAGCAGTACTTC. The V gene is TRBV19, the J gene TRBJ2-7; 7 nucleotides agree with TRBD2. CDR1 and CDR2 from the germline V gene are LNHDA and SQIVND (reference sequence). The V and J ends lost 6 bases and 5 bases, in that order; junction bases with no gene match: 13. The CDR3 has 15 amino acids.

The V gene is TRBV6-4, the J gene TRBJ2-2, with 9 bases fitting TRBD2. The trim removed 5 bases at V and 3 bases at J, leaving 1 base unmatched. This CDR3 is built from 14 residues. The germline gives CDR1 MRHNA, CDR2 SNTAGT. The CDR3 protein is CASSLAGDTGELFF. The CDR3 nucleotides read TGTGCCAGCAGTTTAGCGGGAGACACCGGGGAGCTGTTTTTT.

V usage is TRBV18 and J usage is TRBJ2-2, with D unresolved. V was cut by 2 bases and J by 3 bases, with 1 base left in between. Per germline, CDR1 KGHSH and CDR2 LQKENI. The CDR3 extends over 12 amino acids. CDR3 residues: CASSPDTGELFF. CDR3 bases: TGTGCCAGCTCACCAGACACCGGGGAGCTGTTTTTT.

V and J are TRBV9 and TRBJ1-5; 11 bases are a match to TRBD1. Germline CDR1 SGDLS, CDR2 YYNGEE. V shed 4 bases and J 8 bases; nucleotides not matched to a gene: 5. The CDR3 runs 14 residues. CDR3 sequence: CASSRTGGGEPQHF. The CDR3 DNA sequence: TGTGCCAGCAGCCGGACAGGGGGCGGGGAGCCCCAGCATTTT. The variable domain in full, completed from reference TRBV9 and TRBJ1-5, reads DSGVTQTPKHLITATGQRVTLRCSPRSGDLSVYWYQQSLDQGLQFLIQYYNGEERAKGNILERFSAQQFPDLHSELNLSSLELGDSALYFCASSRTGGGEPQHFGDGTRLSIL.

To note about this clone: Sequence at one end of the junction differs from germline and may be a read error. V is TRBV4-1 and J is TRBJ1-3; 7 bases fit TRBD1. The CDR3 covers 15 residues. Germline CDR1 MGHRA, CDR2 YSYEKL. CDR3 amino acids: CASSEDRDSGNTIYF. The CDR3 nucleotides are TGCGCCAGCAGCGAAGACAGGGACTCTGGAAACACCATATATTTT.

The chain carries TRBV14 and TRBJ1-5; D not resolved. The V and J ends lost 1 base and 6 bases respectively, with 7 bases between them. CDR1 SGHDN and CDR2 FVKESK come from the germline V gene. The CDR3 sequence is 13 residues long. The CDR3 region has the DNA TGTGCCAGCAGCCAAGGGGGATTTCAGCCCCAGCATTTT. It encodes CASSQGGFQPQHF. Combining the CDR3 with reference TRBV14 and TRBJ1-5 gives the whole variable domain EAGVTQFPSHSVIEKGQTVTLRCDPISGHDNLYWYRRVMGKEIKFLLHFVKESKQDESGMPNNRFLAERTGGTYSTLKVQPAELEDSGVYFCASSQGGFQPQHFGDGTRLSIL.

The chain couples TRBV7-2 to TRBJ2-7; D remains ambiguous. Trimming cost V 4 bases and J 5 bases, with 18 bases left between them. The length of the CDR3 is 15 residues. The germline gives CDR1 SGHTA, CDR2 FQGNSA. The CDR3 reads CASSSSVAPTDEQYF. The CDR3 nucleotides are TGTGCCAGCAGCTCGTCAGTGGCCCCTACCGACGAGCAGTACTTC.

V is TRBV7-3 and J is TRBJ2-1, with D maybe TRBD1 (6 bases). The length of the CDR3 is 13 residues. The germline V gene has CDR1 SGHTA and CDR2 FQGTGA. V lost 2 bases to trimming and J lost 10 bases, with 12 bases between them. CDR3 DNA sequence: TGTGCCAGCAGCTTAGACAGGTCCAGGGAGCAGTTCTTC. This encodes CASSLDRSREQFF.